What follows are 32 T cell receptor beta chains derived from one specimen sequenced in a study of human T cells and chemical hapten exposure. TCRdb used MiXCR to reprocess the RACE reads, holding one entry per CDR3 protein. The sample yields some 15,000 distinct CDR3 sequences, about a sixth seen once. Time point of the sample: patch test 1, 2 weeks after DPC sensitization. The sample's treatment: therapeutic diphenylcyclopropenone sensitization with weekly scalp DPC. Sequenced material: whole blood, taken in connection with sensitization to the hapten diphenylcyclopropenone (DPC). These receptors originate from a woman aged 25 to 45 with alopecia areata. Some clones in this sample may be carry-over from other donors' samples.

This clonotype was detected only a few times. This chain links TRBV30 with TRBJ2-2; no firm D call. Trimming stripped 3 bases from V and 4 bases from J, with 9 bases between. CDR3 length: 13 amino acids. CDR1 and CDR2 (germline): GTSNPN, SVGIG (reference sequence). The CDR3: CAWSRQSTGELFF. The DNA of the CDR3 is TGTGCCTGGAGCCGGCAGAGCACCGGGGAGCTGTTTTTT.

This clonotype was seen repeatedly, ten times or more. The gene calls are TRBV4-2 and TRBJ2-5, with 14 positions matching TRBD2. The CDR3 contains 18 residues. The V gene's germline CDR1 is LGHNA and CDR2 YNFKEQ. V lost 3 bases, J lost 1 base, and 7 bases stayed unmatched. The DNA of the CDR3 is TGTGCCAGCAGCCAGGAAGGACTAGCGGGAGGCTCCCAAGAGACCCAGTACTTC. This gives the protein CASSQEGLAGGSQETQYF.

This clonotype was seen many times. The rearrangement joins TRBV29-1 to TRBJ1-5; TRBD1 matches 7 bases. The CDR3 sequence is 14 residues long. From germline, CDR1 is SQVTM and CDR2 ANQGSEA. The V segment lost 4 bases and the J segment 1 base; nucleotides outside the gene matches: 4. DNA for the CDR3: TGCAGCGTTGGAGGCAGGGGGAGCAATCAGCCCCAGCATTTT. Translation: CSVGGRGSNQPQHF.

In its sample, this clonotype was seen many times. The V call is TRBV6-5, the J call TRBJ1-2, with D possibly TRBD1 on 6 matching bases. The germline V gene encodes CDR1 MNHEY and CDR2 SVGAGI. This CDR3 has 17 residues. V shed 0 bases and J shed 2 bases, with 16 bases lying between them. Written as DNA, the CDR3 is TGTGCCAGCAGTTACTCGGCCACAAGGGGGATCAACTATGGCTACACCTTC. It codes for CASSYSATRGINYGYTF.

This clonotype was found many times. V usage is TRBV12-3 or TRBV12-4 and J usage is TRBJ2-1; TRBD1 might be the D (5 bases). The CDR3 is made up of 16 amino acids. V dropped 7 bases and J dropped 4 bases, with 20 bases sitting between them. The CDR3 loop is CASTYSKGPGYNEQFF. DNA of the CDR3: TGTGCCAGCACCTATTCTAAAGGCCCAGGGTACAATGAGCAGTTCTTC.

By sample share, this clonotype is medium-sized (0.01 to 0.1%). The chain joins TRBV12-3 or TRBV12-4 to TRBJ1-5; D perhaps matches TRBD1 (5 bases). Trimming took off 6 bases at V and 2 bases at J, with 11 bases between the two ends. The CDR3 contains 14 residues. CDR3 bases: TGTGCCAGCAGCAACGCGGGGCGCAATCAGCCCCAGCATTTT. Residues: CASSNAGRNQPQHF.

This clonotype showed up many times. The gene calls are TRBV7-8 and TRBJ1-4, with 7 bases matching TRBD1. CDR1 SGHVS and CDR2 FQNEAQ come from the germline V gene. Trimming cost V 5 bases and J 0 bases; bases outside gene matches: 6. The CDR3 consists of 16 residues. CDR3 nucleotides: TGTGCCAGCAGCCTGGGGACAGCTGCAACTAATGAAAAACTGTTTTTT. Amino acids: CASSLGTAATNEKLFF.

The rearrangement joins TRBV7-2 to TRBJ2-1; 7 bases map to TRBD1. The CDR3 spans 12 residues. Germline V gives CDR1 SGHTA, CDR2 FQGNSA. The V gene end was trimmed by 5 bases and the J gene end by 10 bases; junction bases not matched to a gene: 5. The CDR3 DNA is TGTGCCAGCAGCGCGGACAGGCCAGAGCAGTTCTTC. It specifies CASSADRPEQFF.

The table lists this clonotype with many counts. V usage is TRBV12-5 and J usage is TRBJ1-1; TRBD1 is a possible D gene (6 bases). CDR3 length equals 14 residues. V lost 4 bases, J lost 0 bases, and 9 bases lay in between. Per the germline V gene, CDR1 is LGHNT and CDR2 is FRNRAP. The CDR3 loop reads CASGSGHLNTEAFF. In DNA form, the CDR3 reads TGTGCTAGTGGTTCGGGACACCTGAACACTGAAGCTTTCTTT.

This clonotype showed up many times. The rearrangement joins TRBV9 to TRBJ1-6; D gene ambiguous. The V gene's germline CDR1 is SGDLS and CDR2 YYNGEE. Trimming pared 3 bases from V and 5 bases from J, leaving 12 bases between. The CDR3 totals 15 residues. The CDR3 protein is CASSARHADNSPLHF. CDR3 nucleotide sequence: TGTGCCAGCAGCGCTCGTCATGCCGATAATTCACCCCTCCACTTT.

This clonotype has at least ten counts. The V gene is TRBV12-3 or TRBV12-4, the J gene TRBJ2-7, with no clear D. The CDR3 spans 14 residues. V was clipped by 8 bases and J by 4 bases, with 18 bases between them. The DNA for the CDR3 is TGTGCCAGCTCTATAAACCCCTTCAGATACGAGCAGTACTTC. This translates into CASSINPFRYEQYF.

The rearrangement links TRBV11-3 to TRBJ1-2; D ambiguous. In germline, CDR1 is SGHNT, CDR2 YENEEA. The V end was cut by 5 bases, the J end by 4 bases, with 11 bases between. The CDR3 has 13 amino acids. The chain's CDR3 is CASSVGDSYGYTF. CDR3 nucleotides: TGTGCCAGCAGCGTTGGAGATTCCTATGGCTACACCTTC.

The genes are TRBV5-4 and TRBJ2-3, with a weak D call TRBD2 (5 bases). The CDR3 loop spans 14 amino acids. The ends were cut back, 0 bases at V and 1 base at J, with 6 bases in the middle. Germline V gene data show CDR1 as SGHNT and CDR2 as YYREEE (reference sequence). CDR3 DNA: TGTGCCAGCAGCTTGGGGGAGCGCACAGATACGCAGTATTTT. Encoded protein: CASSLGERTDTQYF.

This clonotype was detected ten times or more. The chain recombines TRBV20-1 with TRBJ2-5; 11 bases line up with TRBD2. This CDR3 has 19 amino acids. Germline CDR1 is DFQATT and CDR2 is SNEGSKA (reference sequence). J gave up 5 bases and V 0 bases, and 17 bases lay outside the gene matches. The CDR3 region is CSARDLTSGTTLGQETQYF. CDR3 sequence (DNA): TGCAGTGCTAGAGATTTGACTAGCGGGACGACCCTAGGGCAGGAGACCCAGTACTTC.

The rearrangement uses TRBV6-1 and TRBJ1-1; no firm D call. CDR3 size: 17 residues. Per the germline V gene, CDR1 is MNHNS and CDR2 is SASEGT. The V gene lost 0 bases and the J gene lost 3 bases, with 17 bases spanning the gap. This CDR3 is CASSEARKFGRDTEAFF. Written as DNA, the CDR3 is TGTGCCAGCAGTGAAGCGCGAAAATTTGGGAGGGACACTGAAGCTTTCTTT.

The table lists this clonotype with many counts. The chain combines TRBV19 with TRBJ2-3; D remains ambiguous. V was clipped by 3 bases and J by 8 bases, with 9 bases between them. Germline lookup yields CDR1 LNHDA and CDR2 SQIVND (reference sequence). This CDR3 region has 12 residues. Here the CDR3 reads CASSMTPSTQYF. CDR3 DNA sequence: TGTGCCAGTAGTATGACCCCCTCTACGCAGTATTTT.

This clonotype rates as medium-sized. The genes are TRBV5-1 and TRBJ1-6; a possible D gene is TRBD1 (6 bases). Between the trimmed V and J ends, which lost 5 bases and 9 bases, there was a span of 12 bases. Germline values: CDR1 SGHRS, CDR2 YFSETQ. This CDR3 comprises 13 residues. This chain's CDR3 is CASRRDTPSPLHF. CDR3 in DNA: TGCGCCAGCAGGCGGGACACCCCTTCACCCCTCCACTTT.

This clonotype was seen at least ten times. This sequence joins TRBV12-3 or TRBV12-4 and TRBJ2-1; possible D gene TRBD1, 6 bases. V gave up 3 bases and J gave up 9 bases, with 21 bases separating them. The CDR3 spans 16 residues. The CDR3 is CASSFLQGPLDGEQFF. CDR3 DNA: TGTGCCAGCAGTTTCTTACAGGGACCTCTAGACGGTGAGCAGTTCTTC.

The genes are TRBV11-3 and TRBJ2-3; 12 nucleotides match TRBD2. Unmatched junction bases numbered 9, after V lost 5 bases and J lost 6 bases. The CDR3 is 16 residues long. The germline CDR1 and CDR2 sequences are SGHNT and YENEEA. CDR3 protein: CASSERLAGDQDTQYF. CDR3 sequence (DNA): TGTGCCAGCAGCGAACGACTAGCGGGAGATCAGGATACGCAGTATTTT.

There are many counts of this clonotype. This chain connects TRBV6-2 or TRBV6-3 to TRBJ2-1; D unclear. The CDR3 runs to 14 residues. Germline-derived CDR1 and CDR2 are MNHEY and SVGEGT. Trimming removed 0 bases at V and 4 bases at J, with 7 bases between. This chain's CDR3 is CASSYSQDYNEQFF. CDR3 DNA: TGTGCCAGCAGTTACTCTCAGGATTACAATGAGCAGTTCTTC.

This clonotype was detected many times. The chain couples TRBV29-1 to TRBJ2-5; 7 nucleotides match TRBD1. Trimming at V came to 7 bases and at J to 3 bases, leaving 5 bases not matched to a gene. Germline CDR1 and CDR2: SQVTM and ANQGSEA. CDR3 size: 12 residues. The CDR3 nucleotides read TGCAGCGGAAAGACAGGGAAAGAGACCCAGTACTTC. It yields the protein CSGKTGKETQYF.

This clonotype is labeled medium-sized. This sequence joins TRBV27 and TRBJ1-5, with 7 bases identical to TRBD1. The CDR3 consists of 13 residues. J was trimmed by 7 bases and V by 8 bases; bases with no gene match: 8. Looked up from germline, CDR1 is MNHEY and CDR2 is SMNVEV (reference sequence). The CDR3 is CASRATGYQPQHF. In DNA, the CDR3 is TGTGCCAGCCGGGCGACAGGGTACCAGCCCCAGCATTTT.

Only a few counts were recorded for this clonotype. This chain joins TRBV6-2 or TRBV6-3 and TRBJ2-7; 7 nucleotides match TRBD2. V was clipped by 5 bases and J by 6 bases; unmatched bases: 13. This CDR3 has 15 amino acids. The germline V gene has CDR1 MNHEY and CDR2 SVGEGT. The CDR3 sequence: CASSTVGSGPIEQYV. The CDR3 nucleotides read TGTGCCAGCAGTACCGTAGGTAGCGGGCCTATCGAGCAGTACGTC.

This clonotype has a handful of counts. The chain joins TRBV4-3 to TRBJ2-3; tentative D call: TRBD2 (5 bases). With 0 bases removed from V and 2 bases from J, the gap between germline ends came to 12 bases. The V gene's germline CDR1 is LGHNA and CDR2 YSLEER. The CDR3 is 16 residues long. CDR3 nucleotides: TGCGCCAGCAGCCAAGATGTGACTACTCTCACAGATACGCAGTATTTT. Translation gives CASSQDVTTLTDTQYF.

Relative to its sample, this clonotype is medium-sized. V gene TRBV6-5 combines with J gene TRBJ1-4; TRBD1 is a possible D gene (5 bases). CDR1 is MNHEY, CDR2 SVGAGI, per germline. The CDR3 loop spans 15 amino acids. V was trimmed by 7 bases and J by 4 bases, leaving 16 bases between them. Here the CDR3 reads CASTLTGAVNEKLFF. The DNA of the CDR3 is TGTGCCAGCACACTCACAGGCGCTGTTAATGAAAAACTGTTTTTT.

This clonotype was detected a few times. This rearrangement joins TRBV7-2 to TRBJ2-3; tentatively, D is TRBD1 (5 bases). Deletions cut 7 bases from V and 4 bases from J, with 18 bases between. There are 15 residues in the CDR3. Germline values: CDR1 SGHTA, CDR2 FQGNSA. The CDR3 spells CASNLMGQGPDTQYF. In nucleotides, the CDR3 is TGTGCCAGCAACCTAATGGGGCAGGGCCCAGATACGCAGTATTTT.

This clonotype was counted many times. The J gene is TRBJ2-1, the V gene TRBV29-1, with D possibly TRBD2 on 5 matching bases. The CDR3 contains 12 residues. From germline, CDR1 is SQVTM and CDR2 ANQGSEA. Deletions cut 6 bases from V and 7 bases from J, with 13 bases between. CDR3 nucleotides: TGCAGCGTCTCTAGTGGAGGTAATGAGCAGTTCTTC. Amino acid sequence: CSVSSGGNEQFF.

This clonotype was found many times. The V gene is TRBV5-5, the J gene TRBJ2-3; D not certain. Per germline, CDR1 SGHKS and CDR2 YYEKEE (reference sequence). V was pared by 4 bases and J by 2 bases, with 11 bases between. This CDR3 is 14 amino acids long. CDR3 sequence: CASSVPEPTDTQYF. The CDR3 DNA follows: TGTGCCAGCAGCGTGCCTGAGCCCACAGATACGCAGTATTTT.

Ten or more counts support this clonotype. V is TRBV11-2 and J is TRBJ2-7; D is unclear. This CDR3 is built from 15 residues. V was pared by 4 bases and J by 4 bases, with 17 bases between. CDR1 is SGHAT and CDR2 is FQNNGV in the germline V gene. CDR3 nucleotides: TGTGCCAGCAGCTCCTCCAGTGGCCCCTTTTACGAGCAGTACTTC. Encoded protein: CASSSSSGPFYEQYF. Combining the CDR3 with reference TRBV11-2 and TRBJ2-7 gives the whole variable domain EAGVAQSPRYKIIEKRQSVAFWCNPISGHATLYWYQQILGQGPKLLIQFQNNGVVDDSQLPKDRFSAERLKGVDSTLKIQPAKLEDSAVYLCASSSSSGPFYEQYFGPGTRLTVT.

This clonotype was seen a few times. V gene TRBV29-1 combines with J gene TRBJ1-1; no definite D call. In germline, CDR1 is SQVTM, CDR2 ANQGSEA. V dropped 6 bases and J dropped 2 bases, with 7 bases sitting between them. The CDR3 loop spans 11 amino acids. CDR3 in DNA: TGCAGCGTCCGATCAAACACTGAAGCTTTCTTT. Translated, it gives CSVRSNTEAFF. Variable domain in full (rest from reference TRBV29-1 and TRBJ1-1): SAVISQKPSRDICQRGTSLTIQCQVDSQVTMMFWYRQQPGQSLTLIATANQGSEATYESGFVIDKFPISRPNLTFSTLTVSNMSPEDSSIYLCSVRSNTEAFFGQGTRLTVV.

The sample holds many counts of this clonotype. The genes are TRBV6-2 or TRBV6-3 and TRBJ1-2; D uncertain. Germline loops: CDR1 MNHEY, CDR2 SVGEGT. CDR3 length: 14 residues. The germline V and J ends were trimmed by 6 bases and 4 bases, with 15 bases remaining between them. The CDR3 here is CASSGSGRFYGYTF. The CDR3 DNA reads TGTGCCAGCAGCGGATCCGGACGGTTCTATGGCTACACCTTC.

This clonotype was seen repeatedly, ten times or more. The gene calls are TRBV12-3 or TRBV12-4 and TRBJ1-1; no definite D call. Trimming removed 2 bases from V and 0 bases from J, with 13 bases in between. The CDR3 has 16 residues. The CDR3 here is CASSLHPPRLNTEAFF. Here the CDR3 DNA reads TGTGCCAGCAGTTTACACCCGCCAAGACTGAACACTGAAGCTTTCTTT.